This T cell receptor beta chain is from a study of T cells in Graves' hyperthyroidism and ophthalmopathy. This clonotype showed up many times. Amplification targeted TCR beta CDR3 regions from RNA transcripts. With the HTBI primer set, the TCR CDR3 went through a first round of RT-PCR. Each CDR3 protein is one row after TCRdb ran MiXCR on the multiplex PCR reads. The sample holds about 290,000 distinct CDR3 sequences, 17% seen once. Material: blood. This sequence originates from an older woman with Graves' ophthalmopathy.

CDR3 nucleotides: TGTGCCAGCAGTCAACAACACCGGACAGGGCCCTACGAGCAGTACTTC. Translating it yields CASSQQHRTGPYEQYF. The chain joins TRBV7-9 to TRBJ2-7, with TRBD1 matching 8 bases. CDR1 is SEHNR, CDR2 FQNEAQ, per germline (reference sequence). The CDR3 totals 16 residues. V was pared by 6 bases and J by 2 bases, with 12 bases of the junction left unmatched.